This TCR beta chain was observed in a study of T-cell memory formation after mild COVID-19 (dated by TCRdb to the early 2020s). Regarding the study in general: Most TCR sequence clusters were specific to one of the two donors. Two young, previously healthy adult volunteers, one female and one male, were included in the cohort. In a couple of donors, T-cell clones that expanded and contracted after mild COVID-19 were tracked by sequencing TCRalpha and TCRbeta repertoires over time. On the study overall, not on this receptor specifically: The detection of some responding clones in pre-infection memory suggests that pre-existing cross-reactive memory T cells joined the SARS-CoV-2 response. From day 15 to 85, contracting clones showed balanced CD4/CD8 phenotypes, whereas a second wave of clones that expanded from day 15 to 37 leaned towards CD4+. Contracting CD4+ clones were located mainly in the CM and EM memory subsets, whereas CD8+ clones were found to be enriched in EMRA. The study covered only two mild cases, and larger cohorts including severe cases with pre-infection samples were considered necessary. SARS-CoV-2 specificity of the second-wave clones peaking on day 37 was not confirmed.

The instrument was an Illumina NovaSeq 6000. cDNA libraries for TCRalpha and TCRbeta were prepared by 5'RACE using constant-segment primers, with sample barcodes and unique molecular identifiers added. RNA was extracted from every sample with Trizol reagent. Libraries were amplified in two PCR steps, with a second sample barcode and Illumina TruSeq adapters added in the second step. Sequencing of libraries was performed on an Illumina NovaSeq with 2 x 150 bp paired-end reads. In the authors' own workflow: With migec v1.2.7, reads were demultiplexed and then collapsed into UMI-guided consensus sequences. Using mixcr v2.1.11, UMI consensuses were aligned to TRA and TRB V and J templates and then assembled into clonotypes. A clonotype was counted as expanded or contracted only when both edgeR and NoisET called the clonotype significant, with the noise models trained on biological replicates. edgeR calls used a false discovery rate-adjusted p below 0.01 and a log2 fold-change threshold of 1. PCA with hierarchical clustering of max-normalized trajectories of the 1000 most abundant clonotypes was used as exploratory dynamics analysis. The CD4 or CD8 phenotype of responding clones was assigned using the separately sequenced CD4+ and CD8+ repertoires. Using fastp trimming at Q25 and MiXCR clonotype assembly, TCRdb reanalyzed the public sequencing data and kept in-frame beta chains. Each CDR3 protein gets just one entry, which takes the most common genes and DNA from the rows behind it. It is TCRdb's table, rather than the study itself, that gives the V and J calls and clone size. This sample comprises about 400,000 distinct CDR3 sequences, 20% to 25% of them detected only once. Of the sample, around 8.7% falls within the top ten clones.

Ficoll-Paque density gradient centrifugation was used to isolate PBMCs. Details on this clonotype: Its antigen is currently not known. Base qualities are missing; no much larger clone stands one base away.

V is cut back by 6 bases and J by 2 bases, with 10 bases in the junction unmatched. From a lookup of the germline V gene, CDR1 and CDR2 are MNHEY and SVGAGI. CDR3 length: 16 amino acids, cysteine to phenylalanine. Of the read, only the CDR3 DNA is kept; its 48 bases are in frame from base 1. Sequenced: PBMCs or a T cell subset sorted from them (not recorded which). This receptor was identified in an adult woman who had mild COVID-19 (a few samples of this study predate the infection). The sample titles of this study are shuffled in the database, so cell type and time point are left out; the donor was told from shared clones. The sequence links TRBV6-5 to TRBJ2-5; TRBD1 matches 9 bases in the middle. CDR3 region: CASRPSGTGRQETQYF. In nucleotide form, the sequence is TGTGCCAGCAGGCCTTCCGGGACAGGGAGACAAGAGACCCAGTACTTC.